The clone carrying this T cell receptor (beta chain) was observed many times. Blood, around 6 milliliters, was collected at each of two time points. The study amplified the TCR beta CDR3 region from genomic DNA. This amplification was carried out by two rounds of multiplex PCR. Primers (each specific to one TRBV or TRBJ gene) were used in first-round PCR. TCRdb used MiXCR to reprocess the multiplex PCR reads, holding one entry per CDR3 protein. The sample contains about 26,000 distinct CDR3 sequences, 30% of which appear only once. CDR3 size: 13 residues. Trimming took 9 bases from V and 4 from J, leaving 13 bases between them. Germline CDR1 MDHEN, CDR2 SYDVKM. The sample belongs to a study of prognosis after radiotherapy for stage I lung cancer.

The chain couples TRBV28 to TRBJ1-5, with D unresolved. Here the sequenced sample was PBMCs, taken before or after stereotactic body radiation therapy (not recorded which). The TCR comes from a donor over 45 with non-small cell lung cancer. For the CDR3, the DNA is TGTGCCAGTAAAGAACGTCCTAATCAGCCCCAGCATTTT. Translation: CASKERPNQPQHF.